The clone carrying this T cell receptor (beta chain) turned up a few times. A TCRbeta library incorporating unique molecular identifiers was prepared. TCRdb called the PCR reads again in MiXCR, with one record for every CDR3 protein. The repertoire holds some 450,000 distinct CDR3 sequences, with over 40% as singletons. V shed 5 bases and J shed 0 bases, with 10 bases lying between them. The germline CDR1 and CDR2 sequences are SGHVS and FNYEAQ. The CDR3 is 14 amino acids. The data originate from a study of T-cell reconstitution after alpha-beta-depleted transplantation in children. V is TRBV7-6 and J is TRBJ1-1; possible D gene TRBD1, 6 bases. The clonotype comes from a girl aged 2 to 10 with aplastic anemia, due to receive a stem cell transplant. Sequenced material: PBMCs, taken before TCRalphabeta/CD19-depleted stem cell transplant. The CDR3 region is CASSEQGVNTEAFF. CDR3 nucleotide sequence: TGTGCCAGCAGCGAACAGGGTGTGAACACTGAAGCTTTCTTT.